This is a list of T cell receptor beta chains from one sample in a study of cytotoxic CD8 clonotypes in ibrutinib-treated CLL. Clones were sequenced by immunoSEQ multiplex PCR, and TCRdb holds only the in-frame ones, with some missing. In the table there are more than 20,000 clones, 74% of which are singletons. Sample: PBMCs, taken before ibrutinib treatment. The receptors stem from a human donor with chronic lymphocytic leukemia. The CDR3 runs from the conserved cysteine through the conserved F or W. D genes are given only for firm matches. Clone size, where shown, is once, few, many, or a class for clones that have expanded.

length: 15; size: .; J: TRBJ1-3; V: TRBV6-5; D: TRBD1; CDR3: CASSYTGGAGNTIYF; DNA: TGTGCCAGCAGTTACACAGGGGGCGCGGGAAACACCATATATTTT
length: 15; size: .; J: TRBJ2-1; V: TRBV7-3; D: TRBD2; CDR3: CASSLGGRAFNEQFF; DNA: TGTGCCAGCAGCTTAGGCGGGAGGGCCTTCAATGAGCAGTTCTTC
length: 13; size: .; J: TRBJ2-5; V: TRBV18; D: .; CDR3: CASSPTVQETQYF; DNA: TGTGCCAGCTCACCAACGGTCCAAGAGACCCAGTACTTC
length: 12; size: once; J: TRBJ2-5; V: TRBV5-5; D: .; CDR3: CASSFQGETQYF; DNA: TGTGCCAGCAGCTTTCAGGGAGAGACCCAGTACTTC
length: 12; size: .; J: TRBJ2-7; V: TRBV27; D: TRBD1; CDR3: CASSGTGYEQYF; DNA: TGTGCCAGCAGTGGGACAGGCTACGAGCAGTACTTC
length: 16; size: .; J: TRBJ2-1; V: TRBV6-4; D: .; CDR3: CASRNSNLGSLGEQFF; DNA: TGTGCCAGCAGAAACAGTAATCTAGGTTCCCTTGGTGAGCAGTTCTTC
length: 15; size: .; J: TRBJ2-7; V: TRBV5-1; D: .; CDR3: CASSFGQGKIGEQYF; DNA: TGCGCCAGCAGCTTCGGGCAGGGTAAAATAGGCGAGCAGTACTTC
length: 15; size: .; J: TRBJ1-5; V: TRBV28; D: .; CDR3: CASSLVFGSNQPQHF; DNA: TGTGCCAGCAGTTTAGTTTTCGGATCCAATCAGCCCCAGCATTTT
length: 13; size: .; J: TRBJ1-2; V: TRBV2; D: .; CDR3: CASSDLQNYGYTF; DNA: TGTGCCAGCAGTGATTTACAGAACTATGGCTACACCTTC
length: 16; size: .; J: TRBJ2-7; V: TRBV7-3; D: .; CDR3: CASSRWPGLPSYEQYF; DNA: TGTGCCAGCAGCCGATGGCCGGGACTCCCCTCCTACGAGCAGTACTTC
length: 13; size: .; J: TRBJ2-7; V: TRBV6-5; D: .; CDR3: CATRGRPTYEQYF; DNA: TGTGCCACCAGAGGGAGGCCCACCTACGAGCAGTACTTC
length: 16; size: .; J: TRBJ1-6; V: TRBV5-1; D: .; CDR3: CASSLGLGLNNSPLHF; DNA: TGCGCCAGCAGCTTGGGTCTTGGGTTGAATAATTCACCCCTCCACTTT
length: 13; size: few; J: TRBJ2-7; V: TRBV6-1; D: .; CDR3: CASKERPNYEQYF; DNA: TGTGCCAGCAAGGAGAGGCCCAACTACGAGCAGTACTTC
length: 17; size: few; J: TRBJ1-1; V: TRBV7-9; D: TRBD1; CDR3: CASSPSPGQTRGTEAFF; DNA: TGTGCCAGCAGCCCATCGCCGGGACAGACTAGGGGCACTGAAGCTTTCTTT
length: 13; size: few; J: TRBJ1-2; V: TRBV7-9; D: .; CDR3: CASSLSTVYGYTF; DNA: TGTGCCAGCAGCTTGAGTACGGTTTATGGCTACACCTTC
length: 11; size: .; J: TRBJ2-5; V: TRBV14; D: .; CDR3: CASSQAETQYF; DNA: TGTGCCAGCAGCCAGGCAGAGACCCAGTACTTC
length: 14; size: .; J: TRBJ1-5; V: TRBV6-1; D: .; CDR3: CASRLQGFGQPQHF; DNA: TGTGCCAGCAGGTTACAGGGTTTTGGGCAGCCCCAGCATTTT
length: 14; size: .; J: TRBJ1-2; V: TRBV2; D: .; CDR3: CASSEAGTMGGYTF; DNA: TGTGCCAGCAGTGAAGCCGGGACAATGGGTGGCTACACCTTC
length: 16; size: .; J: TRBJ2-3; V: TRBV28; D: TRBD1; CDR3: CASSFRTGMGTDTQYF; DNA: TGTGCCAGCAGTTTTCGGACAGGGATGGGCACAGATACGCAGTATTTT
length: 15; size: .; J: TRBJ2-4; V: TRBV30; D: TRBD2; CDR3: CAWSSGTDGTNIQYF; DNA: TGTGCCTGGAGTAGCGGGACCGACGGAACAAACATTCAGTACTTC
length: 10; size: .; J: TRBJ1-2; V: TRBV21-1; D: .; CDR3: CASSKKGYTF; DNA: TGTGCCAGCAGCAAGAAGGGCTACACCTTC
length: 13; size: .; J: TRBJ2-3; V: TRBV5-1; D: .; CDR3: CASSLTSRDTQYF; DNA: TGCGCCAGCAGCTTAACTAGCCGAGATACGCAGTATTTT
length: 12; size: .; J: TRBJ2-3; V: TRBV2; D: TRBD2; CDR3: CASRRTSGNGDF; DNA: TGTGCCAGCAGACGGACTAGCGGGAACGGGGATTTT
length: 15; size: .; J: TRBJ2-3; V: TRBV9; D: TRBD1; CDR3: CASSVEGARLDTQYF; DNA: TGTGCCAGCAGCGTAGAGGGGGCGCGATTGGATACGCAGTATTTT
length: 15; size: .; J: TRBJ1-5; V: TRBV4-1; D: .; CDR3: CASSQEGGSNQPQHF; DNA: TGCGCCAGCAGCCAAGAGGGCGGATCCAATCAGCCCCAGCATTTT
length: 12; size: .; J: TRBJ2-7; V: TRBV6-1; D: TRBD1; CDR3: CASSPTGPEQYF; DNA: TGTGCCAGCAGTCCGACAGGGCCCGAGCAGTACTTC
length: 14; size: .; J: TRBJ1-1; V: TRBV7-2; D: .; CDR3: CASSLGPSNTEAFF; DNA: TGTGCCAGCAGCTTAGGGCCCAGTAACACTGAAGCTTTCTTT
length: 16; size: .; J: TRBJ2-5; V: TRBV4-3; D: TRBD1; CDR3: CASSQNPTGAQETQYF; DNA: TGCGCCAGCAGCCAAAACCCAACAGGGGCACAAGAGACCCAGTACTTC
length: 15; size: .; J: TRBJ1-1; V: TRBV30; D: .; CDR3: CAWIPPHREWTEAFF; DNA: TGTGCCTGGATCCCGCCCCACAGGGAATGGACTGAAGCTTTCTTT
length: 15; size: .; J: TRBJ2-1; V: TRBV15; D: TRBD2; CDR3: CATSRTSGGYNEQFF; DNA: TGTGCCACCAGCAGGACTAGCGGAGGGTACAATGAGCAGTTCTTC
length: 16; size: .; J: TRBJ2-4; V: TRBV5-5; D: TRBD1; CDR3: CASSLGQGTTKNIQYF; DNA: TGTGCCAGCAGCTTGGGACAGGGGACCACCAAAAACATTCAGTACTTC
length: 15; size: .; J: TRBJ2-3; V: TRBV6-5; D: .; CDR3: CASSPRHLATDTQYF; DNA: TGTGCCAGCAGCCCCAGACACCTCGCCACAGATACGCAGTATTTT
length: 16; size: .; J: TRBJ2-1; V: TRBV18; D: .; CDR3: CASSPNRASSYNEQFF; DNA: TGTGCCAGCTCACCGAACAGGGCCAGCTCCTACAATGAGCAGTTCTTC
length: 14; size: .; J: TRBJ1-1; V: TRBV6-1; D: .; CDR3: CASSQYRVATEAFF; DNA: TGTGCCAGCAGCCAGTACAGGGTAGCCACTGAAGCTTTCTTT
length: 16; size: .; J: TRBJ2-7; V: TRBV19; D: TRBD1; CDR3: CASSIYGTGGSYEQYF; DNA: TGTGCCAGTAGTATTTACGGGACAGGGGGCAGTTACGAGCAGTACTTC
length: 16; size: .; J: TRBJ1-2; V: TRBV2; D: .; CDR3: CASKEQVGALGYGYTF; DNA: TGTGCCAGCAAGGAACAGGTGGGGGCGCTGGGCTATGGCTACACCTTC
length: 14; size: .; J: TRBJ2-2; V: TRBV2; D: .; CDR3: CASKKADLTGELFF; DNA: TGTGCCAGCAAAAAAGCGGACCTTACCGGGGAGCTGTTTTTT
length: 15; size: few; J: TRBJ2-2; V: TRBV18; D: .; CDR3: CASSPPYGNTGELFF; DNA: TGTGCCAGCTCACCACCTTACGGGAACACCGGGGAGCTGTTTTTT
length: 11; size: .; J: TRBJ2-7; V: TRBV27; D: .; CDR3: CASSSPYPVYF; DNA: TGTGCCAGCAGCAGCCCCTACCCGGTGTACTTC
length: 15; size: .; J: TRBJ1-4; V: TRBV19; D: .; CDR3: CASSLQTGRGEKLFF; DNA: TGTGCCAGTAGTCTCCAGACAGGCCGGGGCGAAAAACTGTTTTTT
length: 18; size: .; J: TRBJ2-2; V: TRBV9; D: TRBD2; CDR3: CASSVDPRPGGAAGELFF; DNA: TGTGCCAGCAGCGTAGATCCAAGGCCGGGAGGTGCGGCCGGGGAGCTGTTTTTT
length: 19; size: .; J: TRBJ2-2; V: TRBV27; D: TRBD2; CDR3: CASSLLGSGRTLNTGELFF; DNA: TGTGCCAGCAGTTTATTAGGTAGCGGGAGGACATTAAACACCGGGGAGCTGTTTTTT
length: 16; size: .; J: TRBJ1-1; V: TRBV28; D: .; CDR3: CASSLAGGDGNTEAFF; DNA: TGTGCCAGCAGTTTGGCCGGGGGCGACGGGAACACTGAAGCTTTCTTT
length: 16; size: .; J: TRBJ1-3; V: TRBV30; D: .; CDR3: CAWSVRGPSSGNTIYF; DNA: TGTGCCTGGAGCGTAAGGGGCCCCAGCTCTGGAAACACCATATATTTT
length: 13; size: .; J: TRBJ1-2; V: TRBV30; D: .; CDR3: CAWSVPFERGYTF; DNA: TGTGCCTGGAGTGTACCCTTCGAGAGGGGCTACACCTTC
length: 18; size: .; J: TRBJ2-3; V: TRBV21-1; D: .; CDR3: CASSKVRGPQTYTDTQYF; DNA: TGTGCCAGCAGCAAAGTAAGGGGGCCTCAGACCTACACAGATACGCAGTATTTT